The text below deals with one TCR beta chain. The data were obtained in a study of blood T cell repertoires in COVID-19. Across the study: The study drew acute and convalescent COVID-19 samples from the United States, Italy and Spain. In each case, the material was cDNA or gDNA derived from T cells, B-cell-depleted T cells, or PBMCs.

Study processing details: Quantification of nucleated cells was approximated via reference gene primer amplification. The data were produced by immunoSEQ multiplex PCR, yet TCRdb's version contains in-frame clones alone and is incomplete. That table furnishes V, J and clone size, whereas the DNA furnished D and trimming. The repertoire holds 29,000 or so clones, with around 84% as singletons. The sequence came from a human donor in a cohort sampled during active COVID-19. The donor label of this sample is uncertain. Sequencing used peripheral blood.

The CDR3 protein is CASSTEREKFYEQYF. The CDR3 DNA reads TGTGCCAGCTCAACCGAGCGGGAGAAGTTCTACGAGCAGTACTTC. V gene TRBV18 combines with J gene TRBJ2-7; TRBD2 agrees at 8 bases. This CDR3 is 15 amino acids long. Per germline, CDR1 KGHSH and CDR2 LQKENI. The V gene end was trimmed by 5 bases and the J gene end by 3 bases; junction bases not matched to a gene: 9.